The T cell receptor (beta chain) described here comes from a study of T-cell reconstitution after alpha-beta-depleted transplantation in children. The CDR3 loop spans 13 amino acids. The germline CDR1 and CDR2 sequences are SEHNR and FQNEAQ (reference sequence). V lost 2 bases and J lost 8, with 10 bases in between. Preparation of the TCRbeta library was carried out with unique molecular identifiers. Via MiXCR, TCRdb re-called the PCR reads, giving one row per CDR3 protein. The table has just under 550,000 distinct CDR3 sequences, about 16% seen once; the top ten hold 3% to 4%. This clonotype turned up a few times.

The source is a human donor who donated a stem cell graft to a child with acute lymphoblastic leukemia. Sequenced here: PBMCs from the stem cell graft donor, sampled from the stem cell graft. V gene TRBV7-9 combines with J gene TRBJ2-1; D is undetermined. The CDR3 sequence: CASSLTVSYEQFF. The CDR3 region has the DNA TGTGCCAGCAGCTTAACCGTAAGCTATGAGCAGTTCTTC.